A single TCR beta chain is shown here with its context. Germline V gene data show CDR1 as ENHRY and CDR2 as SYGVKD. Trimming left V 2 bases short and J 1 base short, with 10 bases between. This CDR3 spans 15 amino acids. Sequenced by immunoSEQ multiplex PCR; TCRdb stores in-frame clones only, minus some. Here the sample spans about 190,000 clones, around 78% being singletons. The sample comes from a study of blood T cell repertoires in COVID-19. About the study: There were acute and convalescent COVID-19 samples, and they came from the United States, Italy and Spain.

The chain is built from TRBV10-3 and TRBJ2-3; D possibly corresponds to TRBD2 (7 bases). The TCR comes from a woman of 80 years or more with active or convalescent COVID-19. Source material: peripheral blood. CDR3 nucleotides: TGTGCCATCAGTGAGAGGGGGGGTGGCACAGATACGCAGTATTTT. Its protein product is CAISERGGGTDTQYF.